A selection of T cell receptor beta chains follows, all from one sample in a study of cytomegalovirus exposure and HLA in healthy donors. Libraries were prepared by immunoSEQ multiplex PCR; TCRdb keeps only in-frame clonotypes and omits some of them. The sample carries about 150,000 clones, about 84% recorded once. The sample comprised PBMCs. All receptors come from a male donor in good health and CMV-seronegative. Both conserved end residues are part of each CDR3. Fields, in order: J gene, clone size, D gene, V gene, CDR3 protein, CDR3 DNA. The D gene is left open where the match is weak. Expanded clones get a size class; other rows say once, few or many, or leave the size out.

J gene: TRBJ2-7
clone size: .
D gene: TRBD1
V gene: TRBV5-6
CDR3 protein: CASTPGQISYEQYF
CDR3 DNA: TGTGCCAGCACCCCGGGACAGATAAGCTACGAGCAGTACTTC

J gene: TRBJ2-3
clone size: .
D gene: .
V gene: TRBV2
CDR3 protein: CASFGHWADTQYF
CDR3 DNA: TGTGCCAGCTTTGGACACTGGGCCGATACGCAGTATTTT

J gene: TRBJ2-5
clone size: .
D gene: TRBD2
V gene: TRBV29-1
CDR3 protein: CSVEDFRDKRAGDGETQYF
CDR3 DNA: TGCAGCGTTGAAGATTTTAGGGACAAGAGAGCGGGGGACGGAGAGACCCAGTACTTC

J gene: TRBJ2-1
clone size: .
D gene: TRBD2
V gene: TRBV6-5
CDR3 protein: CASSYYSGSYNEQFF
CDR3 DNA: TGTGCCAGCAGTTACTACAGCGGGAGTTACAATGAGCAGTTCTTC

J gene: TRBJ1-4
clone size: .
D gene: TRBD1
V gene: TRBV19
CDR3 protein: CASSIGTGASSEKLFF
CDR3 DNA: TGTGCCAGTAGTATTGGGACAGGCGCCTCGAGTGAAAAACTGTTTTTT

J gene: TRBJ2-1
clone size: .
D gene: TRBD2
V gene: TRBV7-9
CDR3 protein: CASSLGTSAYNEQFF
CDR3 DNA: TGTGCCAGCAGCTTAGGAACTAGCGCGTACAATGAGCAGTTCTTC

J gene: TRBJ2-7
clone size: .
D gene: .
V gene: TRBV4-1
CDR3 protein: CASSHLRGDYEQYF
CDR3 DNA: TGCGCCAGCAGCCACCTCAGGGGGGATTACGAGCAGTACTTC

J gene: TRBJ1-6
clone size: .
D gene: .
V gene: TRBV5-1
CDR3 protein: CASSSSGNPSSYNSPLHF
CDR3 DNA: TGCGCCAGCAGCTCGTCAGGGAACCCGAGCTCCTATAATTCACCCCTCCACTTT

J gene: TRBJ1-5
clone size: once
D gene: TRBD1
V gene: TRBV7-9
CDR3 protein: CASSGDRDRHQPQHF
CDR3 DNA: TGTGCCAGCAGCGGGGACCGGGACAGACATCAGCCCCAGCATTTT

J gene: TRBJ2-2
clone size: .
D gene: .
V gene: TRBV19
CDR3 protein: CASSSWRGDSKPSNTGELFF
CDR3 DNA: TGTGCCAGTAGTTCTTGGAGGGGTGACAGTAAACCATCGAACACCGGGGAGCTGTTTTTT

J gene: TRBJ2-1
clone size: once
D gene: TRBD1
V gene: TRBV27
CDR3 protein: CASKYRGDNNEQFF
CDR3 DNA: TGTGCCAGCAAATACAGGGGAGATAACAATGAGCAGTTCTTC

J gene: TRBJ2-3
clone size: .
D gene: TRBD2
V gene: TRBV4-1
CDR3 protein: CASSRTSGRADTQYF
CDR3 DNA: TGCGCCAGCAGCAGGACTAGCGGGAGAGCAGATACGCAGTATTTT

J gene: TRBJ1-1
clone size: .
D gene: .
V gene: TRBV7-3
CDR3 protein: CASSLTPGNTEAFF
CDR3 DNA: TGTGCCAGCAGCTTAACCCCAGGGAACACTGAAGCTTTCTTT

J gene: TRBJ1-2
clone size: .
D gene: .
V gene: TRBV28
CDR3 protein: CASSPMEVDYGYTF
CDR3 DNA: TGTGCCAGCAGCCCGATGGAGGTGGACTATGGCTACACCTTC

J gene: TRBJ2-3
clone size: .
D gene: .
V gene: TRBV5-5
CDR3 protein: CASSPLLEPDTQYF
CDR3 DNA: TGTGCCAGCAGCCCACTTCTAGAACCAGATACGCAGTATTTT

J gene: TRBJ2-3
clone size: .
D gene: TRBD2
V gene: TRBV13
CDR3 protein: CASSNRYRGADTQYF
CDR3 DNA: TGTGCCAGCAGCAACCGGTATCGGGGGGCAGATACGCAGTATTTT

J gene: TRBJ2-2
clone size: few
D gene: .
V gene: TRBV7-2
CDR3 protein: CASSQWGPDTGELFF
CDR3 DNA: TGTGCCAGCAGCCAATGGGGGCCGGACACCGGGGAGCTGTTTTTT

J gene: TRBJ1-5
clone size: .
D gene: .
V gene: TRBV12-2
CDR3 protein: CASRLDRVNPINQPQHF
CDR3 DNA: TGTGCAAGTCGCCTCGACAGGGTGAATCCCATCAATCAGCCCCAGCATTTT

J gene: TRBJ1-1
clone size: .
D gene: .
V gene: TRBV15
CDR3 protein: CATKPQGFGMNTEAFF
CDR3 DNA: TGTGCCACTAAACCCCAGGGGTTCGGGATGAACACTGAAGCTTTCTTT

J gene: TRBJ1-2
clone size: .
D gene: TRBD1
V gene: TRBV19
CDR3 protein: CASKADRTGHRYGYTF
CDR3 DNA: TGTGCCAGTAAAGCCGACCGGACAGGCCACCGCTATGGCTACACCTTC

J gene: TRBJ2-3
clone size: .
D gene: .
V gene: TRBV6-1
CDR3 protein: CASSEAGPPDTQYF
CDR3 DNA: TGTGCCAGCAGTGAAGCTGGGCCCCCAGATACGCAGTATTTT

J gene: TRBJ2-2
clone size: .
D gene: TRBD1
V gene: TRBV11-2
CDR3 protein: CASSSTFAGQGPGELFF
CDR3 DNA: TGTGCCAGCAGCTCGACGTTCGCGGGACAGGGTCCCGGGGAGCTGTTTTTT

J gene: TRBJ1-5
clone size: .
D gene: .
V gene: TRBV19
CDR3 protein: CASNMLGPNTPGQPQHF
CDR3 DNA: TGTGCCAGTAATATGTTGGGGCCGAACACCCCGGGTCAGCCCCAGCATTTT

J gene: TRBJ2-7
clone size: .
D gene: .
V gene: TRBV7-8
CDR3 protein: CASSSGVPYSYEQYF
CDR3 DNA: TGTGCCAGCAGCTCCGGGGTGCCTTACTCCTACGAGCAGTACTTC

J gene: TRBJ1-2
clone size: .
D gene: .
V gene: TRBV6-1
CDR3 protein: CASSEADSNFYGYTF
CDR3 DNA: TGTGCCAGCAGTGAAGCGGACAGTAACTTCTATGGCTACACCTTC

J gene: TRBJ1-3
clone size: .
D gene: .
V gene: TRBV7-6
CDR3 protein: CASSLQVSGNTIYF
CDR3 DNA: TGTGCCAGCAGCTTACAGGTCTCTGGAAACACCATATATTTT

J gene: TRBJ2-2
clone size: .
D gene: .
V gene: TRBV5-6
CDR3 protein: CASSYQGGNTGELFF
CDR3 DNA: TGTGCCAGCAGCTACCAGGGAGGGAACACCGGGGAGCTGTTTTTT

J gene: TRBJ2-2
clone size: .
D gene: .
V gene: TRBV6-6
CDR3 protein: CASSLGAGELFF
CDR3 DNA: TGTGCCAGCAGCCTCGGGGCCGGGGAGCTGTTTTTT

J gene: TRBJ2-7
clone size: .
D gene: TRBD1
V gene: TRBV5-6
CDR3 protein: CASSVPPGQGADEQYF
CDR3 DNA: TGTGCCAGCAGCGTCCCCCCGGGACAGGGCGCCGACGAGCAGTACTTC

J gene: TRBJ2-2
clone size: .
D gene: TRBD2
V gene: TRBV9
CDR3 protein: CASSVRSGTADTGELFF
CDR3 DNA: TGTGCCAGCAGCGTACGTAGCGGGACGGCTGACACCGGGGAGCTGTTTTTT

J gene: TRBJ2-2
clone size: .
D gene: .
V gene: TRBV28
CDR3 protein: CASTRRAGNTGELFF
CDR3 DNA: TGTGCCAGCACCCGGAGGGCAGGGAACACCGGGGAGCTGTTTTTT

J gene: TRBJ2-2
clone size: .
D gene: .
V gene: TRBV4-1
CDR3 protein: CASRRDIANTGELFF
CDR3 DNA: TGCGCCAGCAGACGGGACATTGCGAACACCGGGGAGCTGTTTTTT

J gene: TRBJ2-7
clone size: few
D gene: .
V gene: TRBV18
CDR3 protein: CASSPRNTPHEQYF
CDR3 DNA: TGTGCCAGCTCACCACGAAATACACCCCACGAGCAGTACTTC

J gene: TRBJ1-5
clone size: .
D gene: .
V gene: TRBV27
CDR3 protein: CASRLTPASNQPQHF
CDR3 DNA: TGTGCCAGCAGGCTAACCCCAGCGAGCAATCAGCCCCAGCATTTT

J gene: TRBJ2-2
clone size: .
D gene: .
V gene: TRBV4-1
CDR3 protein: CASSQGKGLNTGELFF
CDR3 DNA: TGCGCCAGCAGCCAAGGAAAGGGACTTAACACCGGGGAGCTGTTTTTT

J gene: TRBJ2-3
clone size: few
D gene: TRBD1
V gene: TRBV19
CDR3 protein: CASSIGQGAADTQYF
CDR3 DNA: TGTGCCAGTAGTATAGGACAGGGGGCGGCAGATACGCAGTATTTT

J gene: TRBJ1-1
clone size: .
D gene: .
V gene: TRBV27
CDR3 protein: CAAPQQGNTEAFF
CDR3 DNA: TGTGCCGCGCCGCAACAGGGGAACACTGAAGCTTTCTTT

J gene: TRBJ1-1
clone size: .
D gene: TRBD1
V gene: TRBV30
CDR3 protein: CACRTGVMNTEAFF
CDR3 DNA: TGTGCCTGTAGAACAGGGGTCATGAACACTGAAGCTTTCTTT

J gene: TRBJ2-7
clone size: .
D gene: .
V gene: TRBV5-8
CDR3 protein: CASSFYREQYF
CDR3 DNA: TGTGCCAGCAGCTTTTACCGGGAGCAGTACTTC

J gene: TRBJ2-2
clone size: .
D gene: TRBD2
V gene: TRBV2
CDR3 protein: CASRELAANTGELFF
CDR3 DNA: TGTGCCAGCAGGGAACTAGCGGCGAACACCGGGGAGCTGTTTTTT

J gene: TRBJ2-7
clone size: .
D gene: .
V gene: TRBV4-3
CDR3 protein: CASSQAPDTPYEQYF
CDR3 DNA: TGCGCCAGCAGCCAAGCGCCGGACACCCCCTACGAGCAGTACTTC

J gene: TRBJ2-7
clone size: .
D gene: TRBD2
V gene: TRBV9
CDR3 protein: CASSVFVGRAYEQYF
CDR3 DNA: TGTGCCAGCAGCGTATTCGTCGGGAGGGCCTACGAGCAGTACTTC

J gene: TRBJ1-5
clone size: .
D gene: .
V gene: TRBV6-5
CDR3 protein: CASSPSSNQPQHF
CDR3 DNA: TGTGCCAGCAGCCCATCTAGCAATCAGCCCCAGCATTTT

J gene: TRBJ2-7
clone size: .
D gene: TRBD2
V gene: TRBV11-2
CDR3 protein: CASSLGTGGIVSYEQYF
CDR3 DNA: TGTGCCAGCAGCTTAGGCACGGGGGGTATTGTATCCTACGAGCAGTACTTC

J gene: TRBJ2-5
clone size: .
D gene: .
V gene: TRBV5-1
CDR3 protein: CASSLRRQETQYF
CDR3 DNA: TGCGCCAGCAGCTTGAGGAGACAAGAGACCCAGTACTTC

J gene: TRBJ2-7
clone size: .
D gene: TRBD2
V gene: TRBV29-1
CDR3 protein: CSALLAGGIEQYF
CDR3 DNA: TGCAGCGCCCTACTAGCGGGAGGGATCGAGCAGTACTTC

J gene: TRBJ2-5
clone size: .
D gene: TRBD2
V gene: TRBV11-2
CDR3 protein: CASSFPRSGRSQYQETQYF
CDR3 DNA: TGTGCCAGCAGCTTCCCTCGAAGCGGGAGGTCCCAGTACCAAGAGACCCAGTACTTC

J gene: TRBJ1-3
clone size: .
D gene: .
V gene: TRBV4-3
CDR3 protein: CASSQDTRKSPIYF
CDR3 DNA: TGCGCCAGCAGCCAAGATACGAGGAAGTCGCCCATATATTTT